The 22 T cell receptor beta chains presented below share a single source sample, sequenced in a study of beta chain features in type 1 diabetes. Antigens for these TCRs are unknown. Study outcomes and limitations: Type 1 diabetes patients had TCRB CDR3s that were shorter (moderately but significantly so) in all four CD4+ subsets.

Investigators reverse transcribed all isolated RNA, so they sequenced expressed TCRB transcripts. The assay was immunoSEQ multiplex PCR, and TCRdb's table has in-frame clones only and misses some. Among just under 150,000 clones, around 13% were seen once, and the ten largest hold approximately 1.3%. Specimen: central memory CD4+ T cells from blood. The receptor set was obtained from a man younger than 30 with type 1 diabetes.

The chain links TRBV5-1 to TRBJ2-5, with 7 bases identical to TRBD1. Germline V CDR1 and CDR2: SGHRS, YFSETQ. The CDR3 is 15 amino acids. V gave up 3 bases and J gave up 0 bases; unmatched junction bases: 5. Here the CDR3 reads CASSYGQAYQETQYF. The CDR3 nucleotides are TGCGCCAGCAGCTACGGACAGGCGTACCAAGAGACCCAGTACTTC. The variable domain in full, completed from reference TRBV5-1 and TRBJ2-5, reads KAGVTQTPRYLIKTRGQQVTLSCSPISGHRSVSWYQQTPGQGLQFLFEYFSETQRNKGNFPGRFSGRQFSNSRSEMNVSTLELGDSALYLCASSYGQAYQETQYFGPGTRLLVL.

This clone was counted between two and nine times. The chain links TRBV7-2 to TRBJ2-7; D may correspond to TRBD1 or TRBD2 (5 bases each). V was shortened by 5 bases and J by 3 bases, with 11 bases between the two germline ends. Germline values: CDR1 SGHTA, CDR2 FQGNSA. The length of the CDR3 is 13 residues. The CDR3 DNA is TGTGCCAGCAGCCGGGACCGCCACTACGAGCAGTACTTC. It is translated as CASSRDRHYEQYF.

The chain combines TRBV18 with TRBJ2-5, with TRBD1 matching over 9 bases. Germline assignment: CDR1 KGHSH and CDR2 LQKENI. The V and J ends lost 0 bases and 5 bases, in that order; junction bases with no gene match: 4. The length of the CDR3 is 15 residues. In nucleotides, the CDR3 is TGTGCCAGCTCACCACCGACAGGGGGTGAGGAGACCCAGTACTTC. This sequence encodes CASSPPTGGEETQYF.

This clone has only a few counts. The CDR3 bases are TGTGCCAGCAGCGTAGAAGGGACAGGGCAATATGAGCAGTTCTTC. Protein: CASSVEGTGQYEQFF. The V call is TRBV9, the J call TRBJ2-1; the match to TRBD1 covers 9 bases. CDR3 length equals 15 residues. V shed 0 bases and J 8 bases; nucleotides not matched to a gene: 6. The V gene's germline CDR1 is SGDLS and CDR2 YYNGEE.

The V call is TRBV28, the J call TRBJ1-3; 9 bases fit TRBD1. CDR3 length: 15 residues. V gave up 4 bases and J gave up 4 bases; unmatched junction bases: 5. Germline V gene data show CDR1 as MDHEN and CDR2 as SYDVKM. The CDR3: CASSSIGQGGNTIYF. The CDR3 region has the DNA TGTGCCAGCAGTTCAATAGGACAGGGGGGAAACACCATATATTTT.

This clone was observed a few times. The chain employs TRBV10-3 and TRBJ2-7, with 11 bases fitting TRBD2. There are 17 residues in the CDR3. Germline CDR1 is ENHRY and CDR2 is SYGVKD. Unmatched junction bases numbered 12, after V lost 3 bases and J lost 5 bases. DNA of the CDR3: TGTGCCATCAGTGACCCCTCGGTAGCGGGGGGGCTGAACGAGCAGTACTTC. It specifies CAISDPSVAGGLNEQYF.

At least ten counts were recorded for this clone. The chain recombines TRBV14 with TRBJ1-1, with D unresolved. Germline values: CDR1 SGHDN, CDR2 FVKESK. Deletions cut 0 bases from V and 11 bases from J, with 16 bases between. This CDR3 region has 14 residues. The CDR3 reads CASSQDGPAGGAFF. DNA for the CDR3: TGTGCCAGCAGCCAAGATGGCCCGGCAGGTGGGGCTTTCTTT. Full variable domain (outside the CDR3, taken from reference TRBV14 and TRBJ1-1): EAGVTQFPSHSVIEKGQTVTLRCDPISGHDNLYWYRRVMGKEIKFLLHFVKESKQDESGMPNNRFLAERTGGTYSTLKVQPAELEDSGVYFCASSQDGPAGGAFFGQGTRLTVV.

This clone was counted between two and nine times. The rearrangement uses TRBV9 and TRBJ1-1; D not certain. In germline, CDR1 is SGDLS, CDR2 YYNGEE. The CDR3 loop spans 13 amino acids. With 0 bases removed from V and 4 bases from J, the gap between germline ends came to 7 bases. The CDR3 DNA follows: TGTGCCAGCAGCGTAGCACCCGGCACTGAAGCTTTCTTT. Its translation: CASSVAPGTEAFF.

This clone was seen only a few times. The rearrangement uses TRBV30 and TRBJ1-2; 7 nucleotides match TRBD1. V trimming: 1 base; J trimming: 4 bases; junction bases outside the gene matches: 9. Germline V gene lookup returns CDR1 GTSNPN and CDR2 SVGIG (reference sequence). CDR3 length: 15 amino acids. CDR3 DNA: TGTGCCTGGAGTGGGAGGACAGGAATACCCTATGGCTACACCTTC. As protein: CAWSGRTGIPYGYTF. Variable domain in full (rest from reference TRBV30 and TRBJ1-2): SQTIHQWPATLVQPVGSPLSLECTVEGTSNPNLYWYRQAAGRGLQLLFYSVGIGQISSEVPQNLSASRPQDRQFILSSKKLLLSDSGFYLCAWSGRTGIPYGYTFGSGTRLTVV.

This clone showed up just a few times. The chain carries TRBV29-1 and TRBJ2-3; D may be TRBD2 (6 bases). Germline lookup yields CDR1 SQVTM and CDR2 ANQGSEA. V was clipped by 6 bases and J by 6 bases, with 13 bases between them. CDR3 size: 12 residues. The CDR3 region is CSVRSGGDTQYF. DNA of the CDR3: TGCAGCGTGCGATCCGGAGGGGATACGCAGTATTTT.

This clone was detected a few times. The rearrangement joins TRBV18 to TRBJ1-2; 7 bases are shared with TRBD1. V trimming: 0 bases; J trimming: 1 base; junction bases outside the gene matches: 8. The CDR3 sequence is 17 residues long. Germline assignment: CDR1 KGHSH and CDR2 LQKENI. The DNA for the CDR3 is TGTGCCAGCTCACCACCGAATCAGGGGGGGATTAACTATGGCTACACCTTC. Translation gives CASSPPNQGGINYGYTF.

V and J are TRBV18 and TRBJ2-5; D not certain. This CDR3 contains 15 residues. Germline values: CDR1 KGHSH, CDR2 LQKENI. The V end lost 4 bases, the J end lost 4 bases, and 16 bases lay between the germline ends. In nucleotides, the CDR3 is TGTGCCAGCTCACGACGTAGGGATGATGGAGAGACCCAGTACTTC. Translating it yields CASSRRRDDGETQYF.

The rearrangement uses TRBV29-1 and TRBJ2-5, with 11 bases identical to TRBD2. Losses at the gene ends were 3 bases for V and 3 bases for J; bases not matched to a gene: 3. Germline V gene data show CDR1 as SQVTM and CDR2 as ANQGSEA. The CDR3 spans 14 residues. Written as DNA, the CDR3 is TGCAGCGTTGAGAAGACTAGCGGGAAAGAGACCCAGTACTTC. It yields the protein CSVEKTSGKETQYF.

This clone has more than one count but fewer than ten. The J gene is TRBJ1-6, the V gene TRBV7-9; D gene ambiguous. Per the germline V gene, CDR1 is SEHNR and CDR2 is FQNEAQ (reference sequence). This CDR3 comprises 13 residues. V lost 3 bases to trimming and J lost 16 bases, with 16 bases between them. The DNA for the CDR3 is TGTGCCAGCAGCTTTAGGGATCTCGAACCTCTCCACTTT. Encoded protein: CASSFRDLEPLHF.

V is TRBV7-6 and J is TRBJ2-1, with D perhaps TRBD2 (6 bases). This CDR3 comprises 15 residues. The germline V gene encodes CDR1 SGHVS and CDR2 FNYEAQ. Trimming cost V 4 bases and J 5 bases, with 15 bases left between them. Written as DNA, the CDR3 is TGTGCCAGCAGCTCCCAGGGACTCAGCAACAATGAGCAGTTCTTC. It codes for CASSSQGLSNNEQFF.

The chain is built from TRBV27 and TRBJ1-6; D is uncertain. The CDR3 runs to 14 residues. V was clipped by 1 base and J by 6 bases, with 7 bases between them. Germline lookup yields CDR1 MNHEY and CDR2 SMNVEV (reference sequence). CDR3 sequence: CASSLWAINSPLHF. The CDR3 DNA sequence: TGTGCCAGCAGTTTATGGGCCATTAATTCACCCCTCCACTTT.

V is TRBV5-6 and J is TRBJ2-5, with no clear D. CDR1 is SGHDT, CDR2 YYEEEE, per germline. The germline V and J ends were trimmed by 4 bases and 0 bases, with 4 bases remaining between them. The length of the CDR3 is 12 residues. CDR3 in amino acids: CASSPNQETQYF. The CDR3 bases are TGTGCCAGCAGCCCGAACCAAGAGACCCAGTACTTC. Variable domain in full (rest from reference TRBV5-6 and TRBJ2-5): DAGVTQSPTHLIKTRGQQVTLRCSPKSGHDTVSWYQQALGQGPQFIFQYYEEEERQRGNFPDRFSGHQFPNYSSELNVNALLLGDSALYLCASSPNQETQYFGPGTRLLVL.

This clone has only a few counts. The chain has TRBV28 and TRBJ1-5, with 8 positions matching TRBD1. The CDR3 runs 13 residues. The germline gives CDR1 MDHEN, CDR2 SYDVKM. V lost 8 bases to trimming and J lost 9 bases; unmatched junction nucleotides: 9. DNA for the CDR3: TGTGCCAGCCAAGGACAGGGTGGTTTGCCCCAGCATTTT. Translating it yields CASQGQGGLPQHF. The variable domain in full, with the rest retrieved from reference TRBV28 and TRBJ1-5, is DVKVTQSSRYLVKRTGEKVFLECVQDMDHENMFWYRQDPGLGLRLIYFSYDVKMKEKGDIPEGYSVSREKKERFSLILESASTNQTSMYLCASQGQGGLPQHFGDGTRLSIL.

The sample holds a few counts of this clone. The chain is built from TRBV5-8 and TRBJ2-7; TRBD1 matches at 11 bases. This CDR3 has 15 residues. The germline CDR1 and CDR2 sequences are SGHTS and YDEGEE. V shed 7 bases and J 4 bases; nucleotides not matched to a gene: 10. DNA of the CDR3: TGTGCCAGCCGTGTTTACGGGACAGGGGGGTACGAGCAGTACTTC. Its translation: CASRVYGTGGYEQYF.

This clone was counted a few times. This chain connects TRBV29-1 to TRBJ1-4; possible D gene TRBD1, 5 bases. Germline values: CDR1 SQVTM, CDR2 ANQGSEA. The V and J ends lost 1 base and 13 bases respectively, with 19 bases between them. The CDR3 is made up of 14 amino acids. CDR3 sequence (DNA): TGCAGCGTTGAAGTCCGGGGCGTCCCGGGGCGACTGTTTTTT. Translated, it gives CSVEVRGVPGRLFF.

In its sample, this clone was seen a few times. The chain has TRBV29-1 and TRBJ2-1, with D possibly matching TRBD1 (5 bases). The CDR3 contains 13 residues. The germline V and J ends were trimmed by 4 bases and 2 bases, with 9 bases remaining between them. Germline V gives CDR1 SQVTM, CDR2 ANQGSEA. CDR3 loop: CSVAGSPYNEQFF. The CDR3, as DNA: TGCAGCGTTGCAGGGTCCCCCTACAATGAGCAGTTCTTC.

This clone was counted between two and nine times. The rearrangement joins TRBV5-4 to TRBJ1-1, with unresolved D. The CDR3 runs 13 residues. V was clipped by 5 bases and J by 3 bases, with 11 bases between them. The germline CDR1 and CDR2 sequences are SGHNT and YYREEE (reference sequence). In nucleotides, the CDR3 is TGTGCCAGCAGGCCAAGCGTTGACACTGAAGCTTTCTTT. This translates into CASRPSVDTEAFF.